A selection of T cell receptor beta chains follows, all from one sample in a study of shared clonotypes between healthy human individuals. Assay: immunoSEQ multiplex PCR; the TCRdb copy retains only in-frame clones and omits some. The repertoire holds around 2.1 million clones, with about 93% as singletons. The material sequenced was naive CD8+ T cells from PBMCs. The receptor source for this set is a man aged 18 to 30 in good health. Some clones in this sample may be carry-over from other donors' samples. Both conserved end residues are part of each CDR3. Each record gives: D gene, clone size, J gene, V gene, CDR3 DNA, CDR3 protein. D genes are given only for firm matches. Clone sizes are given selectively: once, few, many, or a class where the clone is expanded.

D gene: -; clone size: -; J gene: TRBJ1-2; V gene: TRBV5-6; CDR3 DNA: TGTGCCAGCAGCTCTCTTAAGCTGGTGGGACACGGCTTTCAGTATGGCTACACCTTC; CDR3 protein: CASSSLKLVGHGFQYGYTF
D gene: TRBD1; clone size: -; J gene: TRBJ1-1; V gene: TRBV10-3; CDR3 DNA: TGTGCCATCAGAGGTCCCGGAACAGGGGTGCTGAACACTGAAGCTTTCTTT; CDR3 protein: CAIRGPGTGVLNTEAFF
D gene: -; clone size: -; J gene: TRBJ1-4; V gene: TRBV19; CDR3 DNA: TGTGCCAGTAGTATGTTGGAATTCGAAAAACTGTTTTTT; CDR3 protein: CASSMLEFEKLFF
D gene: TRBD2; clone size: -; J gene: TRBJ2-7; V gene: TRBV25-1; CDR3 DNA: TGTGCCAGCAGTGAGGGTAGCGGGTTGAGCGAGCAGTACTTC; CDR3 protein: CASSEGSGLSEQYF
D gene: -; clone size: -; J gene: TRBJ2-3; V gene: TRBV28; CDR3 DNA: TGTGCCAGCAGTTTGAGGGGCACAGATACGCAGTATTTT; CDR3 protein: CASSLRGTDTQYF
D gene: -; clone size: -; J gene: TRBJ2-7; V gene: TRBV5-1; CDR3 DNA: TGCGCCAGCAGAGAGACGGTATCCTACGAGCAGTACTTC; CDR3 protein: CASRETVSYEQYF
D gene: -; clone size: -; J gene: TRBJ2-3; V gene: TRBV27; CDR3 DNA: TGTGCCAGCAGTTTACCGGGATCAGATACGCAGTATTTT; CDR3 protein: CASSLPGSDTQYF
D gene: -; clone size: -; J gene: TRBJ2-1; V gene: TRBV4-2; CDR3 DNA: TGTGCCAGCAGCCTATCAACTCGGGGTCGTCGCGGGCAGTACAATGAGCAGTTCTTC; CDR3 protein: CASSLSTRGRRGQYNEQFF
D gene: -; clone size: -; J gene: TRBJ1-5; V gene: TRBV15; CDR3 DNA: TGTGCCACCAGCAGAGTACGAGGAGAGAGCAATCAGCCCCAGCATTTT; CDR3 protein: CATSRVRGESNQPQHF
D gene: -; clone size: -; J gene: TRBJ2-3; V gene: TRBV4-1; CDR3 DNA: TGCGCCAGCAGCCAAGTGGCTTTCTCGAGCACAGATACGCAGTATTTT; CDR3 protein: CASSQVAFSSTDTQYF
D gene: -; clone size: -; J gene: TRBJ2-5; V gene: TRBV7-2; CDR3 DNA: TGTGCCAGCAGCTTTGTAACGCTAGCAGATAGGGGAGAGACCCAGTACTTC; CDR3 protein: CASSFVTLADRGETQYF
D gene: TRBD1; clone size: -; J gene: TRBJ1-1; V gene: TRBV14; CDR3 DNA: TGTGCCAGCAGCCCCCTACGGGACAGGGGGAACACTGAAGCTTTCTTT; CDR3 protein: CASSPLRDRGNTEAFF
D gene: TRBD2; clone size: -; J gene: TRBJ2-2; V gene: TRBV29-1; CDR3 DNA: TGCAGCGTCGCGTCGGGGGGGCTTGTAGCCGGGGAGCTGTTTTTT; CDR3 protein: CSVASGGLVAGELFF
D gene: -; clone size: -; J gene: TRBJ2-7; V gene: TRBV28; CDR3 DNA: TGTGCCAGCAGTCTACGGTCCCCCCAGATTTCCTACGAGCAGTACTTC; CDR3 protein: CASSLRSPQISYEQYF
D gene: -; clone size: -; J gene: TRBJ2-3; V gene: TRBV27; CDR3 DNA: TGTGCCAGCAGTTTCATAGGCCCCGGCGGGGTTCATGGTACGCAGTATTTT; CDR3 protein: CASSFIGPGGVHGTQYF
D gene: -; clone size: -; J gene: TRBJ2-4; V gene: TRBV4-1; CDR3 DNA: TGCGCCAGCAGCCAAGTAGCTTCGAGGGAAGCCAAAAACATTCAGTACTTC; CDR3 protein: CASSQVASREAKNIQYF
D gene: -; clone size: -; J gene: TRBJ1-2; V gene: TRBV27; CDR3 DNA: TGTGCCAGCAGTTTTCTATGGACGAGGGCTAACTATGGCTACACCTTC; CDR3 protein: CASSFLWTRANYGYTF
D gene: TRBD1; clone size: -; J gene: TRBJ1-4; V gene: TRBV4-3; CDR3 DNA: TGCGCCAGCAGCCAAGACTCAGGGACAGGGAGTGAAAAACTGTTTTTT; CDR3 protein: CASSQDSGTGSEKLFF
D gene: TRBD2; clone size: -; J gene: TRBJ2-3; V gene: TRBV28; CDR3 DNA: TGTGCCAGCAGCCTACTAGCGGCCACAGATACGCAGTATTTT; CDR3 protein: CASSLLAATDTQYF
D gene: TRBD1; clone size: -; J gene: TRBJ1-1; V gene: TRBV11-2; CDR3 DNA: TGTGCCAGCAGCGCCAGACAGGGGAACACTGAAGCTTTCTTT; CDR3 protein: CASSARQGNTEAFF
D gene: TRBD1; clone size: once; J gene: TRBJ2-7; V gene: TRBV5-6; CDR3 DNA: TGTGCCAGCAGCCTTTCGGACAGGCTCTACGAGCAGTACTTC; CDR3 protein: CASSLSDRLYEQYF
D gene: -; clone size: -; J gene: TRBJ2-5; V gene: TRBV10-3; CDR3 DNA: TGTGCCATCAGTGACCGCTCCGGGTCAGAGACCCAGTACTTC; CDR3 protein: CAISDRSGSETQYF
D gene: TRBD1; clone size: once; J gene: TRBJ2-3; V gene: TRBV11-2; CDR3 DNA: TGTGCCAGCAGCTCCGACCCCCCGGGACAGGGTACAGATACGCAGTATTTT; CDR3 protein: CASSSDPPGQGTDTQYF
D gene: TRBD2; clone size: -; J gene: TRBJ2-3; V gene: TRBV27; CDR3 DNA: TGTGCCAGCAGTCCTCGACTAGCGGGTCTTAGCACAGATACGCAGTATTTT; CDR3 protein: CASSPRLAGLSTDTQYF
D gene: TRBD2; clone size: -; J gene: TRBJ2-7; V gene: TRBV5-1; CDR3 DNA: TGCGCCAGCAGCCCGGGGACTAGCAGGTTCTACGAGCAGTACTTC; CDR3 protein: CASSPGTSRFYEQYF
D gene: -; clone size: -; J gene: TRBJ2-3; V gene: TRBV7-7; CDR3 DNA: TGTGCCAGCGGGCGGGGCCCTAGCGATACGCAGTATTTT; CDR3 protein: CASGRGPSDTQYF
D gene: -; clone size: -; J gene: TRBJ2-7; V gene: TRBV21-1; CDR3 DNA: TGTGCCAGACACGCGTGCGAGCAGTACTTC; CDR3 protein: CARHACEQYF
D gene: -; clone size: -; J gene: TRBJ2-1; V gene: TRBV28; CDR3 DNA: TGTGCCAGCAGTTCCCCCCTTATCCTTGTGGGCTACAATGAGCAGTTCTTC; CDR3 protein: CASSSPLILVGYNEQFF
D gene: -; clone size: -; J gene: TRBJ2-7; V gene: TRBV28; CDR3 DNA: TGTGCCAGCAGTTTAAATGTCGGGATGGGGGCCTACGAGCAGTACTTC; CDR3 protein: CASSLNVGMGAYEQYF
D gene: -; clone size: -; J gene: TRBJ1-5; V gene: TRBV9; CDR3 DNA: TGTGCCAGCAGCGTAGAAGGGGGGGGCAATCAGCCCCAGCATTTT; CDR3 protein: CASSVEGGGNQPQHF
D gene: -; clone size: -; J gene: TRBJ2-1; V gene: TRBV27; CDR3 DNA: TGTGCCAGCAGTTTATCCGGGACTTGGGCCTATGAGCAGTTCTTC; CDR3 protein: CASSLSGTWAYEQFF
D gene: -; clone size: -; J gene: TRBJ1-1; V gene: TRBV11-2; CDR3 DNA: TGTGCCAGCAGCTCCAGGGTTTTGGACACTGAAGCTTTCTTT; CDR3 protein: CASSSRVLDTEAFF
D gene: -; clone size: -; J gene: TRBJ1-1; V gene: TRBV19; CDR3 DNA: TGTGCCAGTAGTATAGATATACGAGGGGCCACCGAAGCTTTCTTT; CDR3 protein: CASSIDIRGATEAFF
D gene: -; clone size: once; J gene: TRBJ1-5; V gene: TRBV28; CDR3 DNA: TGTGCCAGCAGTTTAAATGCCTGGGGGAATCAGCCCCAGCATTTT; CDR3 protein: CASSLNAWGNQPQHF
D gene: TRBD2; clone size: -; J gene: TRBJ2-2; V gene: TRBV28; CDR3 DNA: TGTGCCAGCAGTTTACCTAGCGGGAGTGCAACCGGGGAGCTGTTTTTT; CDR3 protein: CASSLPSGSATGELFF
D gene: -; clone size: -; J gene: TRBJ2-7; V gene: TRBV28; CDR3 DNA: TGTGCCAGCAGTTTATCCAGGACAGATGTCTCCTACGAGCAGTACTTC; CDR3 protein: CASSLSRTDVSYEQYF
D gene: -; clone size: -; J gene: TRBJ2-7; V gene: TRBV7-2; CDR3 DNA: TGTGCCAGCAGCGCCTGGACAAGCCTATTACGGGACTACGAGCAGTACTTC; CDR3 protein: CASSAWTSLLRDYEQYF
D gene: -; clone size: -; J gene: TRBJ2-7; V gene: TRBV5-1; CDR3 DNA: TGCGCCAGCAGCTTGGCGTACGAGCAGTACTTC; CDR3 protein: CASSLAYEQYF
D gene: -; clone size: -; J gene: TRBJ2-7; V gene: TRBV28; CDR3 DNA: TGTGCCAGCAGTCCGAGCTGGAATCACGAGCAGTACTTC; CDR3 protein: CASSPSWNHEQYF
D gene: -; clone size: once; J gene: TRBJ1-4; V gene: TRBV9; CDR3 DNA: TGTGCCAGCGGGGCCGGCCCTGGGCAGCTTAATGAAAAACTGTTTTTT; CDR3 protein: CASGAGPGQLNEKLFF
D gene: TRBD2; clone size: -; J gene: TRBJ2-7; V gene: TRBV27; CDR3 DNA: TGTGCCAGCAGTCAAGGACTAGCCTACCGCTACGAGCAGTACTTC; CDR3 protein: CASSQGLAYRYEQYF
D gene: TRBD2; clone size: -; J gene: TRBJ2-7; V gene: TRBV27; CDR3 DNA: TGTGCCAGCAGTTTATCGATTCCTGGCGGGAGGGCCTTCGACGAGCAGTACTTC; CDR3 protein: CASSLSIPGGRAFDEQYF
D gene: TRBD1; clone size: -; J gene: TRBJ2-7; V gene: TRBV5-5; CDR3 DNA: TGTGCCAGCAACCTACAGGGGGTCGAGCAGTACTTC; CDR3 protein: CASNLQGVEQYF
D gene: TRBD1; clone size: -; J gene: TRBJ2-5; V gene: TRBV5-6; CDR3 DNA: TGTGCCAGCAACACTAGGGACAGGGGGCCCCAAGAGACCCAGTACTTC; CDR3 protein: CASNTRDRGPQETQYF
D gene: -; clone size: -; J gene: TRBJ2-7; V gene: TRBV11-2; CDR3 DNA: TGTGCCAGCAGCTTATGGGCCGCTGGGGGGTCCGAGCAGTACTTC; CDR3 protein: CASSLWAAGGSEQYF
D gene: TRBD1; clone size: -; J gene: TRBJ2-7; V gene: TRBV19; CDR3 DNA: TGTGCCAGTCAGGGGGCACGGGGCGAGCAGTACTTC; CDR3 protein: CASQGARGEQYF
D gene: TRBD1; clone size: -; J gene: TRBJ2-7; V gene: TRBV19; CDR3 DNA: TGTGCCAGTAGTACGCGACAGGGGTCGGACGAGCAGTACTTC; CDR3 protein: CASSTRQGSDEQYF
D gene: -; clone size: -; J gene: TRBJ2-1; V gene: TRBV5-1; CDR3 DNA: TGCGCCAGCAGACGAGGAGGCCGGGTTACTAGCTCCAATGAGCAGTTCTTC; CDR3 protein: CASRRGGRVTSSNEQFF
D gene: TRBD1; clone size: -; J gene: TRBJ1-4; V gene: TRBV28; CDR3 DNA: TGTGCCAGCAGGGGCCGACAGGGCTGGAATGAAAAACTGTTTTTT; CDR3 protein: CASRGRQGWNEKLFF
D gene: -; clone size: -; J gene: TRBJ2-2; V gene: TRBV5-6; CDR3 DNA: TGTGCCAGCAGCTTGGGGGTGGTCGGGGAGCTGTTTTTT; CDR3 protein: CASSLGVVGELFF
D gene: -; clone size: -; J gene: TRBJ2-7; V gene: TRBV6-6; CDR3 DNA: TGTGCCAGCAGCCAATCCCCTCGCTACGAGCAGTACTTC; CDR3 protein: CASSQSPRYEQYF
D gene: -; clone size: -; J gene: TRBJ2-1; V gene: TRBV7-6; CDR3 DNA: TGTGCCAGCAGCCCCAGGGCCCCGGAGCAGTTCTTC; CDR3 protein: CASSPRAPEQFF